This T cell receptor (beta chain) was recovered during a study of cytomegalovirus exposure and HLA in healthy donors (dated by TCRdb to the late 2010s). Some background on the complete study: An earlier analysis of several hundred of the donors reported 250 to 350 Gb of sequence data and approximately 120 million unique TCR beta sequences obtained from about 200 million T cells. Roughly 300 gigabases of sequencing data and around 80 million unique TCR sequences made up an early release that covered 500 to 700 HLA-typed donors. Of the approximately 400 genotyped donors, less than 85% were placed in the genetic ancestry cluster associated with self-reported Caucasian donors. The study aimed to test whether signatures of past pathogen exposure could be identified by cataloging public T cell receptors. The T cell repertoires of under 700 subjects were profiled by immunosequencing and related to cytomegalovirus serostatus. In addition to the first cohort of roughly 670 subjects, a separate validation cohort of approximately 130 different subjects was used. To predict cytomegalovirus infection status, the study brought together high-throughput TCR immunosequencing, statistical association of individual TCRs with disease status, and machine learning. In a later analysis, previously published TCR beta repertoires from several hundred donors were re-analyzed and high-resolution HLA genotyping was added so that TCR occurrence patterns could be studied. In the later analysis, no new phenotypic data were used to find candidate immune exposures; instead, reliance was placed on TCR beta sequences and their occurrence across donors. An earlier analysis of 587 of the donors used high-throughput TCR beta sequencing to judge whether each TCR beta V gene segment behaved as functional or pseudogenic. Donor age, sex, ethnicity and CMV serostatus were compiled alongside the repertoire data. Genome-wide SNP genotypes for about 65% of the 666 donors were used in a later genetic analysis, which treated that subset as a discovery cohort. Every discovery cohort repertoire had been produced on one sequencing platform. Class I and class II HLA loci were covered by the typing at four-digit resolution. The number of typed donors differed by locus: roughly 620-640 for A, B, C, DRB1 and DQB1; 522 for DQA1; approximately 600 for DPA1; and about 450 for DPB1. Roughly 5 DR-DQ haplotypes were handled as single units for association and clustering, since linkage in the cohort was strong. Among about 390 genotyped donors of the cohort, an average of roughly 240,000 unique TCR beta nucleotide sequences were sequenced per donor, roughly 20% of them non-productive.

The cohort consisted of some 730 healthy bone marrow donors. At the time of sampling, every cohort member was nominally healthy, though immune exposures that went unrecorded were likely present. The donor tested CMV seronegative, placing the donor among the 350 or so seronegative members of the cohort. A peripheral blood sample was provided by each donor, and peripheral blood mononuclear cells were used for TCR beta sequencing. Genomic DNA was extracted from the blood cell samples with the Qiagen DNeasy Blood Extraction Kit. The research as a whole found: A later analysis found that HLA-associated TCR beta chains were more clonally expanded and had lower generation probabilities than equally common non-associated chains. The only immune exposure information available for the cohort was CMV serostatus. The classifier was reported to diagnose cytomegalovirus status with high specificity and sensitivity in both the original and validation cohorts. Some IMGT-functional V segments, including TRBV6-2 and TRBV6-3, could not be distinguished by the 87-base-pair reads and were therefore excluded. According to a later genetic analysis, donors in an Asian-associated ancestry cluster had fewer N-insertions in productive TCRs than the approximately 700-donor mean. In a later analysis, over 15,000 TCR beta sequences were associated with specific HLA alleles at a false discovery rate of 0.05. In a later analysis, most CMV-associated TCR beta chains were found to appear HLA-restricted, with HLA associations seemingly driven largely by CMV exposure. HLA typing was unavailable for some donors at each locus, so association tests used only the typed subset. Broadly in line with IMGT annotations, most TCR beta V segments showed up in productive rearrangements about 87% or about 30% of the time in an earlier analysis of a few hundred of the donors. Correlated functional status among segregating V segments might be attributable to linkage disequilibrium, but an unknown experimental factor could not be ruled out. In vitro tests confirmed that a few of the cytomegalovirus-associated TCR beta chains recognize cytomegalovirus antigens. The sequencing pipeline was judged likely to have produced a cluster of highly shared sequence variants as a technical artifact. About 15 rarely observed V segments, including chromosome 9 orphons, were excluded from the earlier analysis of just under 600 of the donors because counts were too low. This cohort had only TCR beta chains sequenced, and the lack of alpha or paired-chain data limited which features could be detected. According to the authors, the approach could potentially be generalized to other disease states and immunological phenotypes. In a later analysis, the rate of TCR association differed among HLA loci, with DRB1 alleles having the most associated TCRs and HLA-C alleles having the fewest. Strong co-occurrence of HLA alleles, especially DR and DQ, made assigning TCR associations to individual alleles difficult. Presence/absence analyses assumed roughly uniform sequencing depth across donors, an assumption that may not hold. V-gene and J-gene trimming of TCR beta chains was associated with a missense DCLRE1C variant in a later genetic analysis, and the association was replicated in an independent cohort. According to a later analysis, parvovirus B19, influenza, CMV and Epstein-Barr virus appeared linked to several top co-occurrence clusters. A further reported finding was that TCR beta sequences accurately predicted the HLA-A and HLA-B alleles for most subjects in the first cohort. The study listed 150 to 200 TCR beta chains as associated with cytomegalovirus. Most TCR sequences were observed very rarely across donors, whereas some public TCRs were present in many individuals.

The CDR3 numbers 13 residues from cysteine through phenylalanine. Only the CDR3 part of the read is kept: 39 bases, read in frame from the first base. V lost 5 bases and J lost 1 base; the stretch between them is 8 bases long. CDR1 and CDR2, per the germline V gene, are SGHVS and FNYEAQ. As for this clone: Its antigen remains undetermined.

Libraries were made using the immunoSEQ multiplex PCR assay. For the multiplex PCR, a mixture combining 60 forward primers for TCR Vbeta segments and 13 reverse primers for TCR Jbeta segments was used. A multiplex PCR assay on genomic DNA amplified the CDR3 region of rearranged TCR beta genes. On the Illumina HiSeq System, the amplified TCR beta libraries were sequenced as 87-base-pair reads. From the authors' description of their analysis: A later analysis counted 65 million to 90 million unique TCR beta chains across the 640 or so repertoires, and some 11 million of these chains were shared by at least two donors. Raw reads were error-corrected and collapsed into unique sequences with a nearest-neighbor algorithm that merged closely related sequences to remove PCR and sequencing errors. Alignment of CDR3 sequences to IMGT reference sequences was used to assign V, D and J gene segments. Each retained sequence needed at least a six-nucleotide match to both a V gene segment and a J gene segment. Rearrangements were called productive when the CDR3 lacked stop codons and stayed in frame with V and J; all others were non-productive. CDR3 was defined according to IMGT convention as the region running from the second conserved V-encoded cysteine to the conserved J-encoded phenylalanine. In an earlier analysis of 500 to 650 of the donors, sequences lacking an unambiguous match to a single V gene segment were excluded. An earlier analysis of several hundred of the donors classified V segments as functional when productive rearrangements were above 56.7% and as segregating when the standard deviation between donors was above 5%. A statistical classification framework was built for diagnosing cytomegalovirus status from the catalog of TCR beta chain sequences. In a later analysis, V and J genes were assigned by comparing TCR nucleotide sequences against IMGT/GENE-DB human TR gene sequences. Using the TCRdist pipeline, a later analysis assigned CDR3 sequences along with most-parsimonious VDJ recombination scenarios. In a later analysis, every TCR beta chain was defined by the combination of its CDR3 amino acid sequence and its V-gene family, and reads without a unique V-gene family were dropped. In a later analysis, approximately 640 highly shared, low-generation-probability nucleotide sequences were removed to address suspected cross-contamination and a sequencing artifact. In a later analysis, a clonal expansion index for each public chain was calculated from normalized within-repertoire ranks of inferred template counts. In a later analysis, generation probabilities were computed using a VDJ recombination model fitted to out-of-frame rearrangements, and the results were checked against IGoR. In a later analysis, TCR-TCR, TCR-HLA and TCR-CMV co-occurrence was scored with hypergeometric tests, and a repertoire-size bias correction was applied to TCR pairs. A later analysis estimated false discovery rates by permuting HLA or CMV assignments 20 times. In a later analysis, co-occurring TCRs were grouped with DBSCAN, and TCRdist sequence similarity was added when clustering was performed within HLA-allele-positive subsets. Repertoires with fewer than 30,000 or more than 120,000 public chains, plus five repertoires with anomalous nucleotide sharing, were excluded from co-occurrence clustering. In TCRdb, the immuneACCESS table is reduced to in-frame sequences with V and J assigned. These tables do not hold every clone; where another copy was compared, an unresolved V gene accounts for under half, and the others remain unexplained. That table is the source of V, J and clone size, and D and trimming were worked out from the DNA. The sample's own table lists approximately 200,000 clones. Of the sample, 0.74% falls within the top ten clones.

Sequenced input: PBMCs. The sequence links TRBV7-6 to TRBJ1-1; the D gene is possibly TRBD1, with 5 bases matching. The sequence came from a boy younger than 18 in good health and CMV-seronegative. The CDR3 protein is CASSRQTNTEAFF. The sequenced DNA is TGTGCCAGCAGCCGACAGACGAACACTGAAGCTTTCTTT.